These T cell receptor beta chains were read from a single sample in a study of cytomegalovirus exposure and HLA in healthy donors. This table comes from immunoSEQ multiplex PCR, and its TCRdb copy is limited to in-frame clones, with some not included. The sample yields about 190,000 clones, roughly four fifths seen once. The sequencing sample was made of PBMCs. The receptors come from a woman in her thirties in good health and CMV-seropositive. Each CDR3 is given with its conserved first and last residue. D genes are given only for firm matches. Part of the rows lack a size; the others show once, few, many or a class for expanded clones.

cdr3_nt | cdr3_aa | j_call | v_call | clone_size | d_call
TGCGCCAGCAGCCCTAGGGCTTGGACAGGGGCTGAAGCTTTCTTT | CASSPRAWTGAEAFF | TRBJ1-1 | TRBV5-1 | NA | TRBD1
TGTGCCAGCAGCTTAGCCGGTGAGCAGTTCTTC | CASSLAGEQFF | TRBJ2-1 | TRBV11-2 | NA | NA
TGTGCCAGCAGTTTAGCGGGGCAGTCTATCTATGGCTACACCTTC | CASSLAGQSIYGYTF | TRBJ1-2 | TRBV27 | NA | NA
TGTGCCAGCAGTTTTTCAGGGGACGAGCAGTTCTTC | CASSFSGDEQFF | TRBJ2-1 | TRBV27 | once | NA
TGTGCCAGCAGTCCCCTTGGGGGAGGTATCGGAGAGCAGTACTTC | CASSPLGGGIGEQYF | TRBJ2-7 | TRBV27 | NA | NA
TGTGCCAGCAGTGACATAGCGGGAGGGTATACCTACGAGCAGTACTTC | CASSDIAGGYTYEQYF | TRBJ2-7 | TRBV28 | NA | TRBD2
TGTGCCAGCACAGGGGGCGCCTACCACACTGAAGCTTTCTTT | CASTGGAYHTEAFF | TRBJ1-1 | TRBV9 | NA | TRBD1
TGTGCCAGCAGGGAACGGACAGGAATGAACACTGAAGCTTTCTTT | CASRERTGMNTEAFF | TRBJ1-1 | TRBV2 | few | TRBD1
TGTGCCAGCAGCGTAGGAGGGATTAATGAAAAACTGTTTTTT | CASSVGGINEKLFF | TRBJ1-4 | TRBV9 | NA | NA
TGCGCCAGCAGTGTAGGTAGCGGGATACAGAATGAGCAGTTCTTC | CASSVGSGIQNEQFF | TRBJ2-1 | TRBV10-2 | NA | TRBD2
TGTGCCAGCAGTTTCCCGGAGCGGGCCCGCTCCTACAATGAGCAGTTCTTC | CASSFPERARSYNEQFF | TRBJ2-1 | TRBV27 | NA | NA
TGTGCCAGCAGCCCACCGGGACAGGGTGTCCCAGATACGCAGTATTTT | CASSPPGQGVPDTQYF | TRBJ2-3 | TRBV21-1 | NA | NA
TGTGCCAGCAGCGTCGGACTAGCGGGTAGTGAGCAGTTCTTC | CASSVGLAGSEQFF | TRBJ2-1 | TRBV9 | NA | TRBD2
TGCGCCAGCAGCTTGACGGGGGTTAGCAATCAGCCCCAGCATTTT | CASSLTGVSNQPQHF | TRBJ1-5 | TRBV5-1 | few | NA
TGTGCCATCTCAACAGCCTCCACAGATACGCAGTATTTT | CAISTASTDTQYF | TRBJ2-3 | TRBV10-3 | NA | NA
TGCGCCAGCAGCCAAGATCCCGGGAGCTCCTACGAGCAGTACTTC | CASSQDPGSSYEQYF | TRBJ2-7 | TRBV4-1 | once | NA
TGTGCCAGCAGTGAATCCGGGGATACCGGGGAGCTGTTTTTT | CASSESGDTGELFF | TRBJ2-2 | TRBV6-1 | NA | NA
TGTGCCAGCAAGGGTAGCTCGGGGGGGACCGGGGAGCTGTTTTTT | CASKGSSGGTGELFF | TRBJ2-2 | TRBV28 | few | TRBD2
TGTGCCAGCACCGGGACTAGCGGGAGTAATACGCAGTATTTT | CASTGTSGSNTQYF | TRBJ2-3 | TRBV28 | few | TRBD2
TGTGCCAGTAGTATAAATCCAGCGGGAGTGGAGGAGACCCAGTACTTC | CASSINPAGVEETQYF | TRBJ2-5 | TRBV19 | NA | TRBD2
TGCGCCAGCAGCTTATCTCCGATGACTAGCGGTGTCTACGAGCAGTACTTC | CASSLSPMTSGVYEQYF | TRBJ2-7 | TRBV5-1 | NA | TRBD2
TGTGCCAGCAGTTATCCGACAGGTAACACTGAAGCTTTCTTT | CASSYPTGNTEAFF | TRBJ1-1 | TRBV6-6 | NA | NA
TGTGCCAGCTCAACTAGCCGGACAGGGAGTGGGGACACTGAAGCTTTCTTT | CASSTSRTGSGDTEAFF | TRBJ1-1 | TRBV18 | NA | TRBD1
TGTGCCAGCAGCCTACTAGCGGGAGGTAGAAATGAGCAGTTCTTC | CASSLLAGGRNEQFF | TRBJ2-1 | TRBV28 | NA | TRBD2
TGTGCCAGCAGCTTGTCCAGGGCAGAGAATGGCTACACCTTC | CASSLSRAENGYTF | TRBJ1-2 | TRBV5-4 | NA | NA
TGTGCCAGCAGCCATGGCAGGGTCCAAGAGACCCAGTACTTC | CASSHGRVQETQYF | TRBJ2-5 | TRBV2 | NA | NA
TGTGCCAGCAGTGAGTCTCTAGGTGAAAAACTGTTTTTT | CASSESLGEKLFF | TRBJ1-4 | TRBV6-5 | NA | NA
TGTGCCAGCAGCATCGGACGGGAGACACTGGAGGAGCAGTTCTTC | CASSIGRETLEEQFF | TRBJ2-1 | TRBV5-8 | NA | NA
TGTGCCAGCAGCCCGAGACTAGCGCGCGAGCAGTACTTC | CASSPRLAREQYF | TRBJ2-7 | TRBV7-9 | NA | TRBD2
TGTGCCAGCTCACCTTTCGACAGGGAGGCCTCCTACGAGCAGTACTTC | CASSPFDREASYEQYF | TRBJ2-7 | TRBV18 | NA | NA
TGCAGTGCTAGTAAGCATAGCGAGCAGTACTTC | CSASKHSEQYF | TRBJ2-7 | TRBV20-1 | NA | NA
TGTGCCAGCAGCTTAGACGGACTGCTCTATGGCTACACCTTC | CASSLDGLLYGYTF | TRBJ1-2 | TRBV11-2 | few | NA
TGTGCCAGCAGCGTTACAGGGACCCTCGGGGATACGCAGTATTTT | CASSVTGTLGDTQYF | TRBJ2-3 | TRBV28 | once | NA
TGTGCCAGCAGCGCAGGAGGGACAGGCGCCTACGAGCAGTACTTC | CASSAGGTGAYEQYF | TRBJ2-7 | TRBV6-1 | NA | TRBD1
TGTGCCAGTAGTCCACCACGGGCTGGACTAGCGGGAGGTCAGTATGAGCAGTTCTTC | CASSPPRAGLAGGQYEQFF | TRBJ2-1 | TRBV19 | NA | TRBD2
TGTGCCAGCAGCGGGGGGGATAACACTGAAGCTTTCTTT | CASSGGDNTEAFF | TRBJ1-1 | TRBV7-9 | NA | NA
TGTGCCAGCAGTTACTTAGCCCCCAGCGCTGAAGCTTTCTTT | CASSYLAPSAEAFF | TRBJ1-1 | TRBV6-5 | NA | NA
TGTGCTAGCACCCTAACTACAATAAACACTGAAGCTTTCTTT | CASTLTTINTEAFF | TRBJ1-1 | TRBV28 | NA | NA
TGTGCCAGCAGCTTGGAAGACAGGGGAGGCACAGATACGCAGTATTTT | CASSLEDRGGTDTQYF | TRBJ2-3 | TRBV5-4 | NA | TRBD1
TGTGCCAGCAGCCAGACAGGGGATTTTCACATTCAGTACTTC | CASSQTGDFHIQYF | TRBJ2-4 | TRBV7-9 | NA | TRBD1
TGTGCCAGTACCTGGGGGACAGGGAACCGAGAGACCCAGTACTTC | CASTWGTGNRETQYF | TRBJ2-5 | TRBV19 | once | TRBD1
TGTGCCAGCAGTTTATGGGGACAGGGTAGCAATCAGCCCCAGCATTTT | CASSLWGQGSNQPQHF | TRBJ1-5 | TRBV27 | few | TRBD1
TGCGCCAGCAGCCTAGAACCGGGACTAGCGAACTACGAGCAGTACTTC | CASSLEPGLANYEQYF | TRBJ2-7 | TRBV4-1 | NA | TRBD2
TGTGCCAGCAGTTTTTATCGGAGGAATGAAAAACTGTTTTTT | CASSFYRRNEKLFF | TRBJ1-4 | TRBV28 | NA | NA
TGCGCCAGCAGCGCCGGGACTAGCGAAGGAGATACGCAGTATTTT | CASSAGTSEGDTQYF | TRBJ2-3 | TRBV5-1 | NA | TRBD2
TGTGCCAGCAGCTTAGCACAGGAAAGGGAAAAACTGTTTTTT | CASSLAQEREKLFF | TRBJ1-4 | TRBV7-9 | NA | NA
TGTGCCAGCAGGCTTCAGGGGTCCTACAATGAGCAGTTCTTC | CASRLQGSYNEQFF | TRBJ2-1 | TRBV28 | NA | NA
TGTGCCAGTAGTAGCGACAGGGAGCGTCAGCCCCAGCATTTT | CASSSDRERQPQHF | TRBJ1-5 | TRBV19 | NA | TRBD1
TGCGCCAGCAGCGTACTAACAGCGGGAGATACGCAGTATTTT | CASSVLTAGDTQYF | TRBJ2-3 | TRBV5-1 | NA | NA
TGTGCCAGCAGCGTAGTTCCTAGCGGGGGAGGAGATACGCAGTATTTT | CASSVVPSGGGDTQYF | TRBJ2-3 | TRBV7-6 | NA | TRBD2
TGTGCCAGCAGTTTATCTATGGGGAGAGGTGAGCAGTACTTC | CASSLSMGRGEQYF | TRBJ2-7 | TRBV27 | NA | NA
TGCAGCGCCATCCAGGGAACTAGCACAGATACGCAGTATTTT | CSAIQGTSTDTQYF | TRBJ2-3 | TRBV29-1 | NA | NA
TGTGCCAGCAAGGCGAGCGGGTCCTTTGCAGATACGCAGTATTTT | CASKASGSFADTQYF | TRBJ2-3 | TRBV6-4 | NA | NA
TGCGCCAGCAGCTTTGGGGCGCGGAACACTGAAGCTTTCTTT | CASSFGARNTEAFF | TRBJ1-1 | TRBV5-1 | NA | NA
TGTGCCATCAGTTCAGGGAACGAGCAGTACTTC | CAISSGNEQYF | TRBJ2-7 | TRBV10-3 | once | NA